The 12 T cell receptor beta chains reported below all come from one sample, sequenced in a study of T cell repertoires in cytomegalovirus infection. Each CDR3 protein is one row after TCRdb ran MiXCR on the reads. The sample yields some 680,000 distinct CDR3 sequences, approximately 40% seen once. The sequenced sample consisted of PBMCs. Source of these receptors: a human donor in good health (CMV status not recorded). Some clones in this sample may be carry-over from other donors' samples.

A note on this clonotype: Being one base from a much bigger clone, this may be a read error. The genes are TRBV5-5 and TRBJ2-1; D is possibly TRBD1 (6 bases). Germline-derived CDR1 and CDR2 are SGHKS and YYEKEE (reference sequence). The CDR3 has 13 residues. Between the trimmed V and J ends, which lost 4 bases and 4 bases, there was a span of 9 bases. The DNA of the CDR3 is TGTGCCAGCAGCACCGGACAGTACAATGAGCAGTTCTTC. Its translation is CASSTGQYNEQFF.

This clonotype was observed a few times. The chain carries TRBV5-1 and TRBJ2-1, with 10 bases matching TRBD2. V lost 4 bases and J lost 8; bases outside the gene matches: 6. The CDR3 spans 14 residues. Germline lookup yields CDR1 SGHRS and CDR2 YFSETQ. As DNA, the CDR3 is TGCGCCAGCAGCCGAGCGGGAGGGACGGATGAGCAGTTCTTC. Residues: CASSRAGGTDEQFF. Drawing the rest from reference TRBV5-1 and TRBJ2-1, the complete variable domain is KAGVTQTPRYLIKTRGQQVTLSCSPISGHRSVSWYQQTPGQGLQFLFEYFSETQRNKGNFPGRFSGRQFSNSRSEMNVSTLELGDSALYLCASSRAGGTDEQFFGPGTRLTVL.

The chain employs TRBV29-1 and TRBJ2-5, with 9 positions matching TRBD2. Germline V CDR1 and CDR2: SQVTM, ANQGSEA. V was pared by 7 bases and J by 0 bases, with 6 bases of the junction left unmatched. The CDR3 runs to 14 residues. The CDR3 region has the DNA TGCAGCGCCAAGACTAGCGGCCACCAAGAGACCCAGTACTTC. Its translation is CSAKTSGHQETQYF.

The chain recombines TRBV7-9 with TRBJ1-4; 8 nucleotides line up with TRBD1. Germline CDR1 SEHNR, CDR2 FQNEAQ (reference sequence). The CDR3 extends over 14 amino acids. The V gene end was trimmed by 4 bases and the J gene end by 10 bases; junction bases not matched to a gene: 8. The CDR3 region is CASSSRQGSGKLFF. The CDR3 coding sequence is TGTGCCAGCAGCTCCCGACAGGGGAGTGGAAAACTGTTTTTT.

This chain uses TRBV6-1 with TRBJ2-7, with no clear D. V was shortened by 4 bases and J by 0 bases, with 7 bases between the two germline ends. The CDR3 has 13 residues. Germline V CDR1 and CDR2: MNHNS, SASEGT. CDR3 residues: CASSVDGSYEQYF. Written as DNA, the CDR3 is TGTGCCAGCAGTGTCGACGGCTCCTACGAGCAGTACTTC.

CDR3 DNA: TGTGCCAGTCGACAGGGTAGCACTGAAGCTTTCTTT. Translated, it gives CASRQGSTEAFF. The chain joins TRBV19 to TRBJ1-1, with TRBD1 identical over 7 bases. V was clipped by 8 bases and J by 4 bases; unmatched bases: 4. Per germline, CDR1 LNHDA and CDR2 SQIVND (reference sequence). The CDR3 spans 12 residues.

The genes are TRBV7-9 and TRBJ1-6; D call uncertain. The V gene lost 1 base and the J gene lost 7 bases, with 8 bases spanning the gap. This CDR3 region has 14 residues. The germline CDR1 and CDR2 sequences are SEHNR and FQNEAQ (reference sequence). In DNA, the CDR3 is TGTGCCAGCAGCTTAGTGGCCGAAAATTCACCCCTCCACTTT. Its protein product is CASSLVAENSPLHF.

This chain links TRBV6-6 with TRBJ2-1, with a tentative D call TRBD1 (6 bases). The CDR3 consists of 17 residues. Trimming left V 7 bases short and J 5 bases short, with 24 bases between. CDR1 is MNHNY and CDR2 is SVGAGI in the germline V gene (reference sequence). CDR3 amino acids: CASIDINFRDKHNEQFF. As DNA, the CDR3 is TGTGCCAGCATTGATATCAACTTCCGGGACAAACACAATGAGCAGTTCTTC.

Notes on this clonotype: Possible read error: a much larger clone is one base away. The CDR3 bases are TGTGCCAGCAGCTTACGTACTAGCGTGGCCTACAATGAGCAGTTCTTC. Translating gives CASSLRTSVAYNEQFF. V is TRBV7-2 and J is TRBJ2-1, with 7 positions matching TRBD2. With 2 bases clipped from V and 2 bases from J, the junction kept 6 bases outside the gene matches. The CDR3 runs 16 residues. Looked up from germline, CDR1 is SGHTA and CDR2 is FQGNSA.

In this sample, this clonotype turned up a few times. Compared with germline, one end of the junction differs, possibly owing to a read error. The chain combines TRBV24-1 with TRBJ2-1, with D perhaps TRBD1 (5 bases). CDR1 is KGHDR and CDR2 is SFDVKD in the germline V gene. CDR3 size: 15 residues. Here the CDR3 DNA reads TGTGCCACAAGTGGGGCAGGGTCCTCCTACAATGAGCAGTTCTTC. Translated: CATSGAGSSYNEQFF.

V gene TRBV6-1 combines with J gene TRBJ1-3; D gene uncertain. V lost 4 bases and J lost 1, with 5 bases in between. The CDR3 sequence is 13 residues long. Per the germline V gene, CDR1 is MNHNS and CDR2 is SASEGT. The CDR3 nucleotides read TGTGCCAGCAGTGGAGGTTCTGGAAACACCATATATTTT. As protein: CASSGGSGNTIYF.

Note on this clonotype: A read error may produce the germline difference seen at one junction end. The genes are TRBV7-2 and TRBJ1-5; perhaps TRBD1 as D (6 bases). This CDR3 is 15 amino acids long. Germline V gene data show CDR1 as SGHTA and CDR2 as FQGNSA. CDR3 bases: TGTGCCAGCAGCTTAGTTCGGGGGGGGCGGCAGCCCCAGCCTTTT. This gives the protein CASSLVRGGRQPQPF.